This TCR beta chain was documented in a study of identical twins. V dropped 4 bases and J dropped 2 bases, with 12 bases sitting between them. The CDR3 is 14 residues long. In germline, CDR1 is LGHDT, CDR2 YNNKEL (reference sequence). TCRdb called the 5' RACE reads again in MiXCR, with one record for every CDR3 protein. The sample lists 400,000 to 550,000 distinct CDR3 sequences; approximately 24% were seen once. This sample was also put to use in a study of T cells expressing NK-cell markers.

This clonotype was sampled from a woman between 18 and 30 years old in good health. Sequencing used CD4+ T cells sorted from blood. The chain couples TRBV3-1 to TRBJ2-7; D might be TRBD1 or TRBD2, each matching 5 bases. As DNA, the CDR3 is TGTGCCAGCAGCCCAAGTCCGGGGCCCTACGAGCAGTACTTC. Translation gives CASSPSPGPYEQYF.